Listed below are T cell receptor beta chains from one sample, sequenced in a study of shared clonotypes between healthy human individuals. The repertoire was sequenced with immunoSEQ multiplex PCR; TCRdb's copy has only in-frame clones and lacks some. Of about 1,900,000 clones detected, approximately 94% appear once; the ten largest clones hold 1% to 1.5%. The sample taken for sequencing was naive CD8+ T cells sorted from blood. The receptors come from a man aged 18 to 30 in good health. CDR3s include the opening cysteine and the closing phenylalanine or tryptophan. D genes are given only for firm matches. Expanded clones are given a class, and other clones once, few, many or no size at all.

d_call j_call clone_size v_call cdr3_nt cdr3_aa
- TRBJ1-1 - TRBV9 TGTGCCAGCAGCGTAGTCTCGGACTTCACGAACACTGAAGCTTTCTTT CASSVVSDFTNTEAFF
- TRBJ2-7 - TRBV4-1 TGCGCCAGCAGCCAAGATCAAGGAAGGGAGCAGTACTTC CASSQDQGREQYF
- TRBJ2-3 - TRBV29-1 TGCAGCGTTACGAAAAGTAGGGGGATCACAGATACGCAGTATTTT CSVTKSRGITDTQYF
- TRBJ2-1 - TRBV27 TGTGCCAGCAGTTTAAGGTTCCCGGGAGCCAGTGAGCAGTTCTTC CASSLRFPGASEQFF
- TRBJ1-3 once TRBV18 TGTGCCAGCTCACCAATTGGGCAGGTAATACCAGACCGAGCTAGCTCTGGAAACACCATATATTTT CASSPIGQVIPDRASSGNTIYF
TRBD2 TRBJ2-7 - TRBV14 TGTGCCAGCAGCCCCTTGGCCAGATATTCGACTAGCGGGTTAAAGTCCTACGAGCAGTACTTC CASSPLARYSTSGLKSYEQYF
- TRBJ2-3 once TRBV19 TGTGCCACCTGTCGGGGGGCTGGCGATACGCAGTATTTT CATCRGAGDTQYF
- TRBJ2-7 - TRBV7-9 TGTGCCAGCAGCTCCACCAGGTACGAGCAGTACTTC CASSSTRYEQYF
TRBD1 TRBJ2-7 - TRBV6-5 TGTGCCAGCAGGAACAGGGGTGGCTACGAGCAGTACTTC CASRNRGGYEQYF
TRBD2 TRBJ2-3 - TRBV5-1 TGCGCCAGCAGCTTTGGACTAGCGGGGGACACAGATACGCAGTATTTT CASSFGLAGDTDTQYF